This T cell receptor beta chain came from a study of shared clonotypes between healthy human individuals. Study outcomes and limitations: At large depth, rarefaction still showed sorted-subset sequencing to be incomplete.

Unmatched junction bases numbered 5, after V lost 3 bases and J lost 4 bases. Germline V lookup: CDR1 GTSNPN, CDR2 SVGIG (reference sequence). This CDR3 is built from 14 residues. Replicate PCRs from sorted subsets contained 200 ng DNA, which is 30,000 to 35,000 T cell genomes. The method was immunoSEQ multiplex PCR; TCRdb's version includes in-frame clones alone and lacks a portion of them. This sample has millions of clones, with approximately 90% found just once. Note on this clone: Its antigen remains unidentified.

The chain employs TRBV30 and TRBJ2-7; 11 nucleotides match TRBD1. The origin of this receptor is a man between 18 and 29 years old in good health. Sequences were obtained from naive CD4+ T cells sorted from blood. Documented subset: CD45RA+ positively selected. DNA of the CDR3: TGTGCCTGGAGCGCGGACAGGGGGCCTTACGAGCAGTACTTC. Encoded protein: CAWSADRGPYEQYF.